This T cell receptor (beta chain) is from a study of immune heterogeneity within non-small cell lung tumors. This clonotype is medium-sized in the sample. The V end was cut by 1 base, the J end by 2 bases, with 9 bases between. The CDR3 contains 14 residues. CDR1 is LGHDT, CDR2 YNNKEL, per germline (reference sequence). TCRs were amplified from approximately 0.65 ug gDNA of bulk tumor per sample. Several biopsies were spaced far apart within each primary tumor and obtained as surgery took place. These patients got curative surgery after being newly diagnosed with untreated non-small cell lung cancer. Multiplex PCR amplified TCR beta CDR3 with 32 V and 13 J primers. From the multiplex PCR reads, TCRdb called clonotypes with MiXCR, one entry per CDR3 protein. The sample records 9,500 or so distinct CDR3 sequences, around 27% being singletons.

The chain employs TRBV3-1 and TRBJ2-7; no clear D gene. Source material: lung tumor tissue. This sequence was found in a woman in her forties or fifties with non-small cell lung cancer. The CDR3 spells CASSQARFAYEQYF. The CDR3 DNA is TGTGCCAGCAGCCAAGCCAGGTTCGCCTACGAGCAGTACTTC.